Included here is one TCR beta chain sequence, with context. This CDR3 has 13 residues. Unmatched junction bases numbered 3, after V lost 5 bases and J lost 3 bases. CDR1 and CDR2 (germline): MNHEY, SVGAGI. The sample belongs to a study of blood T cell repertoires in COVID-19. Study details: T cells, B-cell-depleted T cells, or PBMCs supplied cDNA or gDNA.

Assay: immunoSEQ multiplex PCR; the TCRdb copy retains only in-frame clones and omits some. The table lists 140,000 to 150,000 clones, around four fifths of them singletons, with about 3% in the top ten. The chain is built from TRBV6-5 and TRBJ1-2; TRBD1 matches 7 bases. The sequencing sample was made of peripheral blood. This clonotype was obtained from a woman aged 40 to 50 with active or convalescent COVID-19. CDR3 coding DNA: TGTGCCAGCAGTCGACAGGGCTACTATGGCTACACCTTC. Amino acid sequence: CASSRQGYYGYTF.